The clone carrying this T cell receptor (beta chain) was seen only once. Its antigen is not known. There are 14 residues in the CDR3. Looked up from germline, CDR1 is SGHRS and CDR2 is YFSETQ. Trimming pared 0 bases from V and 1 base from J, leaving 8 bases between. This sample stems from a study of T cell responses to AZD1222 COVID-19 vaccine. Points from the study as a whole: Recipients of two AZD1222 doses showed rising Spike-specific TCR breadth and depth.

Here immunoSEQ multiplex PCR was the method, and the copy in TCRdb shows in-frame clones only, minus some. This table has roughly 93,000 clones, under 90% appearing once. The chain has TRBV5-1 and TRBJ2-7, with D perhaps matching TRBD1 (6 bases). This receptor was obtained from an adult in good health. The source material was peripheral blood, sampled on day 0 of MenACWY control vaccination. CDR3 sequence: CASSLVGQSYEQYF. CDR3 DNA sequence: TGCGCCAGCAGCTTGGTTGGACAGTCCTACGAGCAGTACTTC.